Following are 31 T cell receptor beta chains from one sample sequenced in a study of shared clonotypes between healthy human individuals. Profiling relied on immunoSEQ multiplex PCR, and the TCRdb table lists in-frame clones only, not all of them. The sample records about 2.3 million clones, 85% to 95% being singletons. Sample: naive CD4+ T cells from PBMCs. Indicated subset: CD45RA+ positively selected. These receptors were obtained from a man aged 18 to 30 in good health. Some clones in this sample may be carry-over from other donors' samples.

The CDR3 DNA reads as TGTGCCTGGAGTGTAGGCTCCGGACCGAGGTACTTC. Protein product: CAWSVGSGPRYF. V gene TRBV30 combines with J gene TRBJ2-5; D is undetermined. Germline CDR1 GTSNPN, CDR2 SVGIG (reference sequence). CDR3 size: 12 residues. Trimming took off 0 bases at V and 13 bases at J, with 15 bases between the two ends.

This clone was detected only a few times. The sample has other DNA sequences that encode this CDR3 too. The chain carries TRBV30 and TRBJ1-2, with D possibly being TRBD1 (5 bases). CDR1 is GTSNPN, CDR2 SVGIG, per germline (reference sequence). This CDR3 is built from 11 residues. Trimming cost V 1 base and J 8 bases, with 8 bases left between them. The chain's CDR3 is CAWSGGGGYTF. In nucleotides, the CDR3 is TGTGCCTGGAGTGGTGGGGGAGGCTACACCTTC.

This rearrangement joins TRBV18 to TRBJ1-2; a weak D match, TRBD1 (5 bases). Per the germline V gene, CDR1 is KGHSH and CDR2 is LQKENI. The CDR3 extends over 14 amino acids. Trimming left V 6 bases short and J 3 bases short, with 14 bases between. Here the CDR3 reads CASSETGQDYGYTF. Here the CDR3 DNA reads TGTGCCAGCTCCGAGACGGGGCAGGACTATGGCTACACCTTC. Variable domain in full (rest from reference TRBV18 and TRBJ1-2): NAGVMQNPRHLVRRRGQEARLRCSPMKGHSHVYWYRQLPEEGLKFMVYLQKENIIDESGMPKERFSAEFPKEGPSILRIQQVVRGDSAAYFCASSETGQDYGYTFGSGTRLTVV.

The chain links TRBV5-1 to TRBJ2-7, with 8 bases matching TRBD1. The CDR3 has 15 amino acids. CDR1 is SGHRS, CDR2 YFSETQ, per germline. V gave up 4 bases and J gave up 2 bases; unmatched junction bases: 8. For the CDR3, the DNA is TGCGCCAGCAGCATGAGTCAGGGACAGGCCTACGAGCAGTACTTC. Its translation is CASSMSQGQAYEQYF. The full variable domain, with the rest looked up from reference TRBV5-1 and TRBJ2-7, is KAGVTQTPRYLIKTRGQQVTLSCSPISGHRSVSWYQQTPGQGLQFLFEYFSETQRNKGNFPGRFSGRQFSNSRSEMNVSTLELGDSALYLCASSMSQGQAYEQYFGPGTRLTVT.

This chain connects TRBV28 to TRBJ1-4; possible D gene TRBD1, 6 bases. The germline gives CDR1 MDHEN, CDR2 SYDVKM. V was shortened by 2 bases and J by 6 bases, with 7 bases between the two germline ends. The CDR3 is made up of 13 amino acids. The CDR3 loop reads CASSLRTDEKLFF. CDR3 DNA: TGTGCCAGCAGTTTAAGGACAGATGAAAAACTGTTTTTT.

This chain connects TRBV9 to TRBJ2-7, with TRBD1 matching 9 bases. The CDR3 length is 14 residues. Per the germline V gene, CDR1 is SGDLS and CDR2 is YYNGEE. The trim removed 3 bases at V and 3 bases at J, leaving 4 bases unmatched. This CDR3 reads CASSGNRGHYEQYF. CDR3 sequence (DNA): TGTGCCAGCAGCGGAAACAGGGGGCACTACGAGCAGTACTTC.

J is TRBJ2-1 and V is TRBV30; possibly TRBD2 for D (6 bases). Germline V gene lookup returns CDR1 GTSNPN and CDR2 SVGIG (reference sequence). The CDR3 is made up of 14 amino acids. Trimming stripped 8 bases from V and 2 bases from J, with 16 bases between. Here the CDR3 DNA reads TGTGCCGCTCCGGGACTGGAGACCTACAATGAGCAGTTCTTC. It is translated as CAAPGLETYNEQFF.

A few counts support this clone. The V gene is TRBV5-1, the J gene TRBJ1-1; no firm D call. Germline V gives CDR1 SGHRS, CDR2 YFSETQ. The V end lost 4 bases, the J end lost 1 base, and 8 bases lay between the germline ends. This CDR3 spans 13 amino acids. This chain's CDR3 is CASSIDGNTEAFF. CDR3 nucleotides: TGCGCCAGCAGCATTGACGGGAACACTGAAGCTTTCTTT.

This sequence joins TRBV7-9 and TRBJ2-7; the D gene is possibly TRBD1 (6 bases). The V and J ends lost 1 base and 5 bases respectively, with 12 bases between them. Germline V gene sequence: CDR1 SEHNR, CDR2 FQNEAQ (reference sequence). The CDR3 is 14 amino acids. CDR3 coding DNA: TGTGCCAGCAGCTTAGGAACAGGGAAAGACGAGCAGTACTTC. This encodes CASSLGTGKDEQYF.

The gene calls are TRBV27 and TRBJ2-1, with 14 nucleotides matching TRBD2. V shed 8 bases and J 15 bases; nucleotides not matched to a gene: 12. This CDR3 is 14 amino acids long. In germline, CDR1 is MNHEY, CDR2 SMNVEV (reference sequence). CDR3 nucleotide sequence: TGTGCCAGCGGCCAACCCGGGACTAGCGGGAGCGGGTTCTTC. Translating gives CASGQPGTSGSGFF.

This chain joins TRBV10-3 and TRBJ2-1; no reliable D call. Trimming stripped 6 bases from V and 12 bases from J, with 15 bases between. The CDR3 contains 12 residues. Germline V CDR1 and CDR2: ENHRY, SYGVKD. The CDR3 loop is CAISKGYPGQFF. CDR3 nucleotide sequence: TGTGCCATCAGCAAAGGGTACCCGGGGCAGTTCTTC.

This clone was seen just once. This sequence joins TRBV28 and TRBJ1-5; 9 bases line up with TRBD1. CDR1 is MDHEN and CDR2 is SYDVKM in the germline V gene. The CDR3 runs 16 residues. The V and J ends lost 2 bases and 4 bases, in that order; junction bases with no gene match: 6. The CDR3 spells CASSLPGTGLNQPQHF. DNA of the CDR3: TGTGCCAGCAGTTTACCCGGGACAGGGCTGAATCAGCCCCAGCATTTT.

J is TRBJ2-1 and V is TRBV7-9; TRBD1 aligns across 9 bases. The V gene's germline CDR1 is SEHNR and CDR2 FQNEAQ (reference sequence). V lost 2 bases to trimming and J lost 6 bases; unmatched junction nucleotides: 14. The CDR3 loop spans 18 amino acids. In DNA form, the CDR3 reads TGTGCCAGCAGCTTACCCAAAATCTCCGGGACAGGGCCCAATGAGCAGTTCTTC. Residues: CASSLPKISGTGPNEQFF.

The chain employs TRBV6-5 and TRBJ2-3; the D is unclear. The germline CDR1 and CDR2 sequences are MNHEY and SVGAGI. Trimming took off 1 base at V and 0 bases at J, with 8 bases between the two ends. CDR3 length: 15 amino acids. In DNA form, the CDR3 reads TGTGCCAGCAGTTACTTCACCACTAGCACAGATACGCAGTATTTT. Translating gives CASSYFTTSTDTQYF.

CDR3 in amino acids: CASSGPGLAGGHSYNEQFF. CDR3 sequence (DNA): TGTGCCAGCAGCGGTCCGGGACTAGCGGGAGGACACTCCTACAATGAGCAGTTCTTC. The V call is TRBV7-9, the J call TRBJ2-1; TRBD2 matches 15 bases. The CDR3 has 19 residues. V shed 5 bases, J shed 0 bases, and the junction held 8 bases outside the gene matches. Looked up from germline, CDR1 is SEHNR and CDR2 is FQNEAQ (reference sequence). The complete variable domain, with remaining parts taken from reference TRBV7-9 and TRBJ2-1, reads DTGVSQNPRHKITKRGQNVTFRCDPISEHNRLYWYRQTLGQGPEFLTYFQNEAQLEKSRLLSDRFSAERPKGSFSTLEIQRTEQGDSAMYLCASSGPGLAGGHSYNEQFFGPGTRLTVL.

This clone was observed a single time. The chain carries TRBV5-1 and TRBJ2-5, with a tentative D call TRBD2 (5 bases). Deletions cut 0 bases from V and 5 bases from J, with 14 bases between. The CDR3 consists of 15 residues. Germline V gene lookup returns CDR1 SGHRS and CDR2 YFSETQ. This CDR3 reads CASSLAGGARETQYF. The CDR3 DNA sequence: TGCGCCAGCAGCTTGGCCGGAGGCGCCAGGGAGACCCAGTACTTC.

The gene calls are TRBV30 and TRBJ2-5; 8 bases match TRBD1. The end of the DNA is better explained by TRBJ2-7, so the J call may be wrong. This CDR3 is 11 amino acids long. CDR1 is GTSNPN and CDR2 is SVGIG in the germline V gene (reference sequence). In DNA form, the CDR3 reads TGTGCCTGGAGACAGGGGGACGAGCAGTACTTC. Protein: CAWRQGDEQYF.

With regard to this clone: The sample carries other DNA sequences with the same CDR3. The chain has TRBV7-9 and TRBJ2-5; no firm D call. V gave up 0 bases and J gave up 4 bases, with 3 bases separating them. The CDR3 is 12 residues long. From germline, CDR1 is SEHNR and CDR2 FQNEAQ (reference sequence). The CDR3 protein is CASSLATETQYF. The DNA of the CDR3 is TGTGCCAGCAGCTTAGCCACAGAGACCCAGTACTTC.

Points on this clone: The identical CDR3 is also encoded by other nucleotide sequences in the sample. The genes are TRBV28 and TRBJ2-5, with D hard to call. This CDR3 is built from 12 residues. Germline V gene data show CDR1 as MDHEN and CDR2 as SYDVKM. Trimming left V 2 bases short and J 5 bases short, with 6 bases between. The CDR3 loop is CASSLRWETQYF. CDR3 sequence (DNA): TGTGCCAGCAGTTTACGGTGGGAGACCCAGTACTTC. Full variable domain (missing parts from reference TRBV28 and TRBJ2-5): DVKVTQSSRYLVKRTGEKVFLECVQDMDHENMFWYRQDPGLGLRLIYFSYDVKMKEKGDIPEGYSVSREKKERFSLILESASTNQTSMYLCASSLRWETQYFGPGTRLLVL.

This rearrangement joins TRBV5-8 to TRBJ2-4; D is ambiguous. CDR1 and CDR2 from the germline V gene are SGHTS and YDEGEE. The V end lost 0 bases, the J end lost 0 bases, and 7 bases lay between the germline ends. This CDR3 has 15 residues. The CDR3 loop reads CASSLVGIAKNIQYF. In nucleotides, the CDR3 is TGTGCCAGCAGCTTGGTTGGGATAGCCAAAAACATTCAGTACTTC.

The chain is built from TRBV5-1 and TRBJ2-1; 9 positions agree with TRBD2. Looked up from germline, CDR1 is SGHRS and CDR2 is YFSETQ. The CDR3 contains 16 residues. V was pared by 2 bases and J by 0 bases, with 3 bases of the junction left unmatched. The DNA for the CDR3 is TGCGCCAGCAGCTTCTCTAGCGGGAACTCCTACAATGAGCAGTTCTTC. This gives the protein CASSFSSGNSYNEQFF.

The CDR3 is CASSVGVGPTNNYGYTF. The CDR3 DNA reads as TGTGCCAGCAGCGTAGGGGTAGGACCCACCAACAACTATGGCTACACCTTC. The chain joins TRBV9 to TRBJ1-2; unclear D gene. The germline V and J ends were trimmed by 0 bases and 2 bases, with 17 bases remaining between them. Germline loops: CDR1 SGDLS, CDR2 YYNGEE. This CDR3 spans 17 amino acids.

The chain employs TRBV6-1 and TRBJ1-2; D ambiguous. Per germline, CDR1 MNHNS and CDR2 SASEGT. Trimming removed 5 bases from V and 8 bases from J, with 12 bases in between. This CDR3 has 12 amino acids. The CDR3 here is CASSHADEGYTF. Written as DNA, the CDR3 is TGTGCCAGCAGTCATGCGGACGAAGGCTACACCTTC.

This clone was seen once. The V and J genes are TRBV14 and TRBJ2-7, with D maybe TRBD1 (5 bases). Trimming took off 3 bases at V and 7 bases at J, with 19 bases between the two ends. The length of the CDR3 is 15 residues. CDR1 and CDR2 (germline): SGHDN, FVKESK. DNA for the CDR3: TGTGCCAGCAGCCATACCCGGGCAGGGTTCGGAGAGCAGTACTTC. It specifies CASSHTRAGFGEQYF.

V and J are TRBV13 and TRBJ2-5, with TRBD2 matching 12 bases. The CDR3 extends over 18 amino acids. J lost 5 bases, V lost 4 bases, and 14 bases had no gene match. Germline lookup yields CDR1 PRHDT and CDR2 FYEKMQ (reference sequence). CDR3 residues: CASSSPDRLAGEEETQYF. Written as DNA, the CDR3 is TGTGCCAGCAGCTCCCCCGATCGACTAGCGGGAGAGGAGGAGACCCAGTACTTC.

The chain combines TRBV30 with TRBJ2-2, with D unresolved. The CDR3 extends over 13 amino acids. Deletions cut 4 bases from V and 5 bases from J, with 11 bases between. The germline CDR1 and CDR2 sequences are GTSNPN and SVGIG (reference sequence). Here the CDR3 reads CAWTVGSTGELFF. Written as DNA, the CDR3 is TGTGCCTGGACAGTAGGGTCTACCGGGGAGCTGTTTTTT.

J is TRBJ2-7 and V is TRBV7-9; D not certain. Trimming cost V 5 bases and J 3 bases, with 14 bases left between them. This CDR3 contains 14 residues. Germline CDR1 is SEHNR and CDR2 is FQNEAQ (reference sequence). CDR3 DNA: TGTGCCAGCAGCCAGAAGGGTTCGGGCTACGAGCAGTACTTC. It yields the protein CASSQKGSGYEQYF.

As to this clone: Within the sample, other DNA sequences also encode this same CDR3. The V gene is TRBV7-2, the J gene TRBJ2-1; D gene uncertain. CDR3 size: 12 residues. V was pared by 3 bases and J by 10 bases, with 10 bases between. From germline, CDR1 is SGHTA and CDR2 FQGNSA. CDR3 amino acids: CASSFSLGEQFF. CDR3 nucleotide sequence: TGTGCCAGCAGCTTCTCCTTGGGGGAGCAGTTCTTC. The full variable domain, in which reference TRBV7-2 and TRBJ2-1 provide the parts outside the CDR3, is GAGVSQSPSNKVTEKGKDVELRCDPISGHTALYWYRQSLGQGLEFLIYFQGNSAPDKSGLPSDRFSAERTGGSVSTLTIQRTQQEDSAVYLCASSFSLGEQFFGPGTRLTVL.

The V gene is TRBV6-5, the J gene TRBJ1-2; 7 bases match TRBD1. Losses at the gene ends were 9 bases for V and 0 bases for J; bases not matched to a gene: 7. The CDR3 runs 14 residues. The V gene's germline CDR1 is MNHEY and CDR2 SVGAGI. For the CDR3, the DNA is TGTGCCAGTACAGGGGCTCCGGCTAACTATGGCTACACCTTC. It encodes CASTGAPANYGYTF.

To note about this clone: The sample holds other DNA sequences that translate to the same CDR3. The chain employs TRBV11-2 and TRBJ2-3, with D possibly matching TRBD2 (6 bases). Trimming pared 3 bases from V and 3 bases from J, leaving 10 bases between. Per germline, CDR1 SGHAT and CDR2 FQNNGV. The CDR3 sequence is 14 residues long. The chain's CDR3 is CASSLTRGTDTQYF. The DNA for the CDR3 is TGTGCCAGCAGCTTGACTCGGGGGACAGATACGCAGTATTTT.

V is TRBV4-3 and J is TRBJ1-1, with D hard to call. The CDR3 length is 15 residues. V dropped 2 bases and J dropped 1 base, with 11 bases sitting between them. The germline CDR1 and CDR2 sequences are LGHNA and YSLEER. The CDR3 protein is CASSQSRLENTEAFF. The CDR3 DNA follows: TGCGCCAGCAGCCAATCTAGACTGGAGAACACTGAAGCTTTCTTT.